These 8 T cell receptor beta chains were sequenced from one sample in a study of T cells in women clearing cervical HPV infection. The table came from immunoSEQ multiplex PCR; TCRdb's copy has only in-frame clones and leaves some out. The sample includes under 40,000 clones. Sequenced sample: blood buffy coat. Receptors originate from a woman between 18 and 75 years old with a cervical HPV16 infection that either progressed to CIN3+ or cleared (not recorded which).

CDR3 DNA, as far as it was read: TGTGCCAGCAGCTTTCAGGGGAGTCAGCCG. Residues: CASSFQGSQP. The whole CDR3 region reads CASSFQGSQPQYF. J is TRBJ2-3 and V is TRBV7-2, with a possible D match to TRBD1 (6 bases). The sequence runs out 3 residues before the end of the CDR3; the remainder is reconstructed from the germline J gene. Germline values: CDR1 SGHTA, CDR2 FQGNSA. The CDR3 covers 13 residues. The whole variable domain, filled in from reference TRBV7-2 and TRBJ2-3, reads GAGVSQSPSNKVTEKGKDVELRCDPISGHTALYWYRQSLGQGLEFLIYFQGNSAPDKSGLPSDRFSAERTGGSVSTLTIQRTQQEDSAVYLCASSFQGSQPQYFGPGTRLTVL.

Incomplete CDR3 DNA: TGTGCCAGCAGGGAGAGGACAGGGGGCTCCTACGAG. It is translated as CASRERTGGSYE. The complete CDR3 sequence is CASRERTGGSYEQYF. The chain has TRBV2 and TRBJ2-7; 10 bases fit TRBD1. The read gets to within 3 residues of the CDR3 end, and the germline J gene fills in the rest. The ends lost 6 bases at V and 0 bases at J; junction bases unmatched: 5. Germline V lookup: CDR1 SNHLY, CDR2 FYNNEI. This CDR3 has 15 residues.

In the case of this clone: The read comes to an end 3 residues before the CDR3 does, leaving the germline J gene to fill in the end. The J gene is TRBJ2-2, the V gene TRBV19; tentative D call: TRBD1 (6 bases). The CDR3 spans 15 residues. Per the germline V gene, CDR1 is LNHDA and CDR2 is SQIVND (reference sequence). The CDR3 sequence: CASSIPGQYNEKLFF. Incomplete CDR3 DNA: TGTGCCAGTAGTATACCGGGACAATATAATGAAAAG. The full variable domain, its missing parts supplied by reference TRBV19 and TRBJ2-2, is DGGITQSPKYLFRKEGQNVTLSCEQNLNHDAMYWYRQDPGQGLRLIYYSQIVNDFQKGDIAEGYSVSREKKESFPLTVTSAQKNPTAFYLCASSIPGQYNEKLFFGEGSRLTVL.

A note on this clone: Read coverage stops 3 residues before the CDR3 terminus; the germline J gene supplies the remainder. The V call is TRBV2, the J call TRBJ1-2; D perhaps matches TRBD1 (5 bases). Germline V lookup: CDR1 SNHLY, CDR2 FYNNEI. CDR3 size: 14 residues. The sequenced CDR3 bases are TGTGCCAGCCTCAAGGCGGGACTAGCGGCAATC. The encoded protein is CASLKAGLAAI. The CDR3 reads in full as CASLKAGLAAIYTF.

As to this clone: The CDR3 is cut off 3 residues early in the read; its end comes from the germline J gene. This chain uses TRBV5-4 with TRBJ1-4; no reliable D call. The CDR3 is made up of 16 amino acids. Trimming left V 0 bases short and J 4 bases short, with 13 bases between. CDR1 SGHNT and CDR2 YYREEE come from the germline V gene (reference sequence). CDR3 region: CASSLAGAAINEKLFF. The sequenced CDR3 bases are TGTGCCAGCAGCTTGGCCGGCGCGGCCATTAATGAAAAA.

As concerns this clone: Read sequence stops 3 residues before the CDR3 end, and the germline J gene provides the missing end. The chain links TRBV2 to TRBJ2-3, with TRBD1 identical over 10 bases. Germline assignment: CDR1 SNHLY and CDR2 FYNNEI. The CDR3 has 13 residues. The covered CDR3 bases are TGTGCCAGCAGTCCGGGACAGGGGAAGCCG. Encoded protein: CASSPGQGKP. The whole CDR3 reads CASSPGQGKPQYF.

A word on this clone: The CDR3 end falls 3 residues outside the read, so it is completed with the germline J gene. The chain employs TRBV2 and TRBJ1-6; the D gene is possibly TRBD1 (5 bases). This CDR3 spans 12 amino acids. With 6 bases removed from V and 5 bases from J, the gap between germline ends came to 5 bases. Germline CDR1 and CDR2: SNHLY and FYNNEI. The CDR3 bases that were read are TGTGCCAGCAGGACAGATAATTCACCC. As protein: CASRTDNSP. The whole CDR3 reads CASRTDNSPLHF.

Details on this clone: Read coverage stops 3 residues before the CDR3 terminus; the germline J gene supplies the remainder. V gene TRBV7-9 combines with J gene TRBJ2-1; D perhaps matches TRBD2 (6 bases). Trimming removed 7 bases at V and 0 bases at J, with 13 bases between. Per the germline V gene, CDR1 is SEHNR and CDR2 is FQNEAQ (reference sequence). This CDR3 comprises 15 residues. The sequenced part of the CDR3 DNA is TGTGCCAGCACCCTAGCGCTTAGCTCCTACAATGAG. This gives the protein CASTLALSSYNE. The CDR3, in full, reads CASTLALSSYNEQFF.